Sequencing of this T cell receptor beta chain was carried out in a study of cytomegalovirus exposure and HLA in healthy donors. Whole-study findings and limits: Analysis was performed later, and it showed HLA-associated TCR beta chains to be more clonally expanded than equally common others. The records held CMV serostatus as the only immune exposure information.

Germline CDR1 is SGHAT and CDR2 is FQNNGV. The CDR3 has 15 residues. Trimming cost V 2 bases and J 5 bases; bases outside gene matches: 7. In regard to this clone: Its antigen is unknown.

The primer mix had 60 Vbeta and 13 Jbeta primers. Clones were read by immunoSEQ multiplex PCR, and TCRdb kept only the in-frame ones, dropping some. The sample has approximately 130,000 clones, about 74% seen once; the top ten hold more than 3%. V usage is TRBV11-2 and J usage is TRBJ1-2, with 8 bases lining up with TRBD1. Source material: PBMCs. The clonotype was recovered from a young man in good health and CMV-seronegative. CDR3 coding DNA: TGTGCCAGCAGCTTAATGGTGACAGGGGAATATGGCTACACCTTC. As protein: CASSLMVTGEYGYTF.